The source of this TCR beta chain is a study of blood T cell repertoires in COVID-19. The overall study: COVID-19 samples from acute and convalescent phases originated in the United States, Italy and Spain. The analysed material was cDNA or gDNA that came from T cells, B-cell-depleted T cells, or PBMCs.

Germline V gene sequence: CDR1 SGHRS, CDR2 YFSETQ. After removal of 4 bases from V and 2 bases from J, the junction contained 2 bases not matched to a gene. This CDR3 is built from 15 residues. Authors' processing steps: Quantification of nucleated cells was approximated via reference gene primer amplification. Data came from immunoSEQ multiplex PCR; TCRdb stores just in-frame clones and leaves some out. The V and J calls and clone size come from that table; D and trimming were worked out from the DNA. Seen here are about 120,000 clones, roughly 88% observed once, and the top ten hold approximately 1.1%. This clone appeared once.

The chain is built from TRBV5-1 and TRBJ2-1, with 11 bases identical to TRBD1. The receptor was isolated from a woman over 75 with acute or convalescent COVID-19. Sequencing used peripheral blood. CDR3 bases: TGCGCCAGCAGCAGGGGACAGGGGGCCTACAATGAGCAGTTCTTC. This sequence encodes CASSRGQGAYNEQFF.